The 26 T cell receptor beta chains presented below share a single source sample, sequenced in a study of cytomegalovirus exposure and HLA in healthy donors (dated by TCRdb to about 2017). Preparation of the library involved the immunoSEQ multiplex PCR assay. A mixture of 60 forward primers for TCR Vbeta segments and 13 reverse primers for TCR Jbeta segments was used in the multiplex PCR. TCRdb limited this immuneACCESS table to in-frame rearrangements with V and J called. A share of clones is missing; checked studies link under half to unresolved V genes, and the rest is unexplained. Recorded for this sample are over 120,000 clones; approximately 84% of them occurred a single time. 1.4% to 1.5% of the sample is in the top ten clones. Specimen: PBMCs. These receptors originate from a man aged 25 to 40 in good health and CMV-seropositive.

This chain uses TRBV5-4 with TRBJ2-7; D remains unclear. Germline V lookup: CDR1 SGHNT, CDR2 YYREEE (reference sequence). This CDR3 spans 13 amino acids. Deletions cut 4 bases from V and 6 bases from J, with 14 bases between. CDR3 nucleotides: TGTGCCAGCAGCCCTAATTACCTCTCCGAGCAGTACTTC. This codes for CASSPNYLSEQYF.

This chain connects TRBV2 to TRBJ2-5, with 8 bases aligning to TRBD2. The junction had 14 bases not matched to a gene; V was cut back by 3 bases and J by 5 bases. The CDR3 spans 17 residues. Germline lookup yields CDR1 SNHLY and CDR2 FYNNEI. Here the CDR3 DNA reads TGTGCCAGCAGTGATTTGACTAGCGCCGCGGACAAGGAGACCCAGTACTTC. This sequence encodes CASSDLTSAADKETQYF.

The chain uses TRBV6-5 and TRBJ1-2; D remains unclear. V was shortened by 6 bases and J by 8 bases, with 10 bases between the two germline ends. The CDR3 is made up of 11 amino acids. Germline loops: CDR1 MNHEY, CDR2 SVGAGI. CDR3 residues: CASSAARGYTF. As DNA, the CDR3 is TGTGCCAGCAGCGCAGCGAGGGGCTACACCTTC.

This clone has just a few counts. CDR3 sequence (DNA): TGTGCCAGTAGTATGTCTAGCGATGAGCAGTTCTTC. This translates into CASSMSSDEQFF. The V gene is TRBV19, the J gene TRBJ2-1; TRBD2 might be the D (6 bases). This CDR3 contains 12 residues. Germline-derived CDR1 and CDR2 are LNHDA and SQIVND (reference sequence). Trimming left V 3 bases short and J 8 bases short, with 8 bases between.

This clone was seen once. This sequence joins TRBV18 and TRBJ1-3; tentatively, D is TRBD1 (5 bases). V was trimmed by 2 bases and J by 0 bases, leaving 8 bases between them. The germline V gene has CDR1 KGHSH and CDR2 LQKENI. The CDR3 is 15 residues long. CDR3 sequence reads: CASSPGQGSGNTIYF. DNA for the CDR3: TGTGCCAGCTCACCAGGCCAGGGCTCTGGAAACACCATATATTTT.

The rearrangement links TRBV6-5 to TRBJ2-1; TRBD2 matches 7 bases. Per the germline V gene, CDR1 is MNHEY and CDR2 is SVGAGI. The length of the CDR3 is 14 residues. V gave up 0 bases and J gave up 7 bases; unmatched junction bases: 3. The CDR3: CASSYSSGVNEQFF. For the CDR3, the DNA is TGTGCCAGCAGTTACTCAAGCGGGGTTAATGAGCAGTTCTTC.

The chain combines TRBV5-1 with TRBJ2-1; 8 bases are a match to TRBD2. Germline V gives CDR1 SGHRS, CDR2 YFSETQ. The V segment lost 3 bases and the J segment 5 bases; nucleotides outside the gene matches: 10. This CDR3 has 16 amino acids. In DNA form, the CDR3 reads TGCGCCAGCAGCTGGGGAGGCGGGGGGAACCACAATGAGCAGTTCTTC. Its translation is CASSWGGGGNHNEQFF.

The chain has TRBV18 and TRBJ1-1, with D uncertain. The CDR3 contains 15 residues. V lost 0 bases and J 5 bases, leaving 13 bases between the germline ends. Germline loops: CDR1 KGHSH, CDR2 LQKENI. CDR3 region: CASSPPSGQRTEAFF. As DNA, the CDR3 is TGTGCCAGCTCACCACCGTCTGGCCAGCGAACTGAAGCTTTCTTT.

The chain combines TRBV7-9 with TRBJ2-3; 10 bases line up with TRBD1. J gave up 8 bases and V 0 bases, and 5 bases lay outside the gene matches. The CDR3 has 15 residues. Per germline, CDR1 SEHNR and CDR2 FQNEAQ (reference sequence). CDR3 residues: CASSLAGQGGRTQYF. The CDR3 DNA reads TGTGCCAGCAGCTTAGCAGGACAGGGGGGCCGTACGCAGTATTTT.

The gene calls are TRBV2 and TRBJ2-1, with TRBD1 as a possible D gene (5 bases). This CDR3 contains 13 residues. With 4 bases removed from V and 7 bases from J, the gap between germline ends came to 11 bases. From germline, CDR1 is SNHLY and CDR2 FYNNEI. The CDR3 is CASSVVRVNEQFF. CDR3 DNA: TGTGCCAGCAGTGTTGTCAGGGTAAATGAGCAGTTCTTC.

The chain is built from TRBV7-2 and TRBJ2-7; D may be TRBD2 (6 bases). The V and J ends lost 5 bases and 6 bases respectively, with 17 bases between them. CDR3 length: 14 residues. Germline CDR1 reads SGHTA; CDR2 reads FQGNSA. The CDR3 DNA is TGTGCCAGCAGCCCCCCCCGAGGAGGGTCCGAGCAGTACTTC. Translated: CASSPPRGGSEQYF.

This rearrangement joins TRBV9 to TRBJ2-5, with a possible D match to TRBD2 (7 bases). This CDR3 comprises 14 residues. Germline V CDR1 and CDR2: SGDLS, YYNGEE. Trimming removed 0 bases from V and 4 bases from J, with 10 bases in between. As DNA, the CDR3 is TGTGCCAGCAGCGTAGAAGGGGGGGGAGAGACCCAGTACTTC. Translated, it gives CASSVEGGGETQYF.

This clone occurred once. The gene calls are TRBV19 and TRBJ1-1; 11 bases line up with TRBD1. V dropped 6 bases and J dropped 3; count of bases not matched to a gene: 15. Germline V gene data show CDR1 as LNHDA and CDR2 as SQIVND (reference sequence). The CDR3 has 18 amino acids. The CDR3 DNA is TGTGCCAGTAGCGGGACAGGGGGAGCGACTTATCGACACACTGAAGCTTTCTTT. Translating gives CASSGTGGATYRHTEAFF.

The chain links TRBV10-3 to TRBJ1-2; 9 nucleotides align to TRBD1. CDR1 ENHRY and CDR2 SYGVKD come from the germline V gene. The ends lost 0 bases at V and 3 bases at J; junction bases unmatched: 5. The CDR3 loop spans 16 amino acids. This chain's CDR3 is CAISESGTGRYYGYTF. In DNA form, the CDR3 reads TGTGCCATCAGTGAGTCGGGGACAGGGAGGTACTATGGCTACACCTTC.

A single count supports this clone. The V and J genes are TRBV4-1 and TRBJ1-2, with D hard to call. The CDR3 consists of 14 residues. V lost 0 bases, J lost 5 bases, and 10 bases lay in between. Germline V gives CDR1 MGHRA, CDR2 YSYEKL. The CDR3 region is CASSQEPTGYGYTF. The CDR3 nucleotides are TGCGCCAGCAGCCAAGAGCCCACCGGGTATGGCTACACCTTC.

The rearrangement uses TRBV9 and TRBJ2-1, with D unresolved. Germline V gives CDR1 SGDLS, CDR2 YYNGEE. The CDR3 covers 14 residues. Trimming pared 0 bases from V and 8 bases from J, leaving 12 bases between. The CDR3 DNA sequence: TGTGCCAGCAGCGTAGCAAGCTCTGTGGATGAGCAGTTCTTC. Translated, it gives CASSVASSVDEQFF.

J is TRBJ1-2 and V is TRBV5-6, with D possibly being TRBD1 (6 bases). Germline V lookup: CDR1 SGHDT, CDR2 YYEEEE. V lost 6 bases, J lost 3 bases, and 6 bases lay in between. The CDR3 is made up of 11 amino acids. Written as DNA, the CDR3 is TGTGCCAGCACAGGGGACTATGGCTACACCTTC. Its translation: CASTGDYGYTF.

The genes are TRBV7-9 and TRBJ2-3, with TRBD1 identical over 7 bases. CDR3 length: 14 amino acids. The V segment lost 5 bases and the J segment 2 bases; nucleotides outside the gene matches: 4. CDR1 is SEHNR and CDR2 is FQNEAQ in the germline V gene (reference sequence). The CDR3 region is CASSLGQPTDTQYF. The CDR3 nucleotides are TGTGCCAGCAGCCTGGGACAGCCCACAGATACGCAGTATTTT.

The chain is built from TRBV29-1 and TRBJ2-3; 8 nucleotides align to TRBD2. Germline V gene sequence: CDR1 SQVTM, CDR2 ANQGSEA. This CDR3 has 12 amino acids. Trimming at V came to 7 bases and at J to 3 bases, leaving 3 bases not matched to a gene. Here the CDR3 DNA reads TGCAGCGAGACTAGCGAGACAGATACGCAGTATTTT. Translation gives CSETSETDTQYF.

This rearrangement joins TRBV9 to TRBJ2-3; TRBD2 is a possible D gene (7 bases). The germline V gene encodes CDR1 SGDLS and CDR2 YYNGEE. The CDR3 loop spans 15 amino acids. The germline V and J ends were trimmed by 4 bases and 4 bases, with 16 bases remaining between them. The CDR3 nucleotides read TGTGCCAGCAGCCCCGCCGGGGGGCGCCCAGATACGCAGTATTTT. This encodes CASSPAGGRPDTQYF. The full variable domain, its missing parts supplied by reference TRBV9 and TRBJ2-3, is DSGVTQTPKHLITATGQRVTLRCSPRSGDLSVYWYQQSLDQGLQFLIQYYNGEERAKGNILERFSAQQFPDLHSELNLSSLELGDSALYFCASSPAGGRPDTQYFGPGTRLTVL.

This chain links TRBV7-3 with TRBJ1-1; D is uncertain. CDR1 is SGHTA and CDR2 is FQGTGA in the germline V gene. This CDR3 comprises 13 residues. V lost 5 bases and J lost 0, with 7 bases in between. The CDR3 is CASSRGMNTEAFF. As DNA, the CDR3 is TGTGCCAGCAGCCGAGGGATGAACACTGAAGCTTTCTTT.

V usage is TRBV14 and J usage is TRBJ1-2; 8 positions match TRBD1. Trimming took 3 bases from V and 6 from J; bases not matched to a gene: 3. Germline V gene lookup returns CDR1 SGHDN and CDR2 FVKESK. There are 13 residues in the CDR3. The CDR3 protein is CASSQQTGDGYTF. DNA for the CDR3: TGTGCCAGCAGCCAGCAGACAGGGGATGGCTACACCTTC.

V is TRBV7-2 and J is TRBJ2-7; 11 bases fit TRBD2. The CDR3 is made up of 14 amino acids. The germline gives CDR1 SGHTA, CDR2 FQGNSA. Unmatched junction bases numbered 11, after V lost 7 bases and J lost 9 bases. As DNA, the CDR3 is TGTGCCAGCACCGAACTAGCGGGAGTAATTGCGCAGTACTTC. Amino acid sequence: CASTELAGVIAQYF. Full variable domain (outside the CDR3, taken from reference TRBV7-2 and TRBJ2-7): GAGVSQSPSNKVTEKGKDVELRCDPISGHTALYWYRQSLGQGLEFLIYFQGNSAPDKSGLPSDRFSAERTGGSVSTLTIQRTQQEDSAVYLCASTELAGVIAQYFGPGTRLTVT.

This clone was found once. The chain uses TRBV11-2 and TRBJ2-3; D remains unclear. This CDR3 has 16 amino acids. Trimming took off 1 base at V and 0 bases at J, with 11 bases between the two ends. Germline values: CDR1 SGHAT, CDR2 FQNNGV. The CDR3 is CASSLGRLVSTDTQYF. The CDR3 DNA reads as TGTGCCAGCAGCTTAGGGCGGCTGGTGAGCACAGATACGCAGTATTTT.

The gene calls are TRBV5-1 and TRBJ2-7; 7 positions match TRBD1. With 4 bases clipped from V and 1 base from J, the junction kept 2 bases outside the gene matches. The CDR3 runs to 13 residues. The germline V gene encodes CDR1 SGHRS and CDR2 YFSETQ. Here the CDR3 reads CASSPGQSYEQYF. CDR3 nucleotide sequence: TGCGCCAGCAGCCCGGGACAGTCCTACGAGCAGTACTTC.

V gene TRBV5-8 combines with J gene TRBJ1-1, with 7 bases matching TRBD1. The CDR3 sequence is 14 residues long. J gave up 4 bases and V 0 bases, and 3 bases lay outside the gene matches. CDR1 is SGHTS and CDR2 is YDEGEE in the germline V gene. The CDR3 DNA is TGTGCCAGCAGCTTGGACAGGGGTGGCACTGAAGCTTTCTTT. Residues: CASSLDRGGTEAFF.